This TCR beta chain appears in the sequencing data of a study of blood T cell repertoires in COVID-19. On the study more broadly: Samples came from the United States, Italy and Spain, spanning acute and convalescent COVID-19. T cells, B-cell-depleted T cells, or PBMCs provided the cDNA or gDNA that served as material.

V was cut by 1 base and J by 1 base, with 10 bases left in between. The CDR3 spans 15 residues. Per the germline V gene, CDR1 is ENHRY and CDR2 is SYGVKD. This clone was observed once. The repertoire was sequenced with immunoSEQ multiplex PCR; TCRdb's copy has only in-frame clones and lacks some. This table holds nearly 100,000 clones, about 81% found once. The receptor's source is a woman aged 60-75 years with acute or convalescent COVID-19. The chain uses TRBV10-3 and TRBJ1-2; D gene unclear. The specimen sequenced was peripheral blood. The DNA of the CDR3 is TGTGCCATCAGTGAGTTTGGCAAAAATAACTATGGCTACACCTTC. Encoded protein: CAISEFGKNNYGYTF.